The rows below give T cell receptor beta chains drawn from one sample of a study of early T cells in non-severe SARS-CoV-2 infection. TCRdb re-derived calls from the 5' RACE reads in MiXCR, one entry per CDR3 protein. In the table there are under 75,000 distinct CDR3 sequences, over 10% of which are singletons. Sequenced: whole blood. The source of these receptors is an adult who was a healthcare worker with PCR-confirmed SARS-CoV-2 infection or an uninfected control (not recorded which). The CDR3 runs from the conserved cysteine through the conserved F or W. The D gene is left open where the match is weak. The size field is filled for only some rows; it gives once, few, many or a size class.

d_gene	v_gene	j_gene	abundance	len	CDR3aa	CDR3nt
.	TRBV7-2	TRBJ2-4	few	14	CASSSPPRRNIQYF	TGTGCCAGCAGCTCCCCCCCCCGGAGGAACATTCAGTACTTC
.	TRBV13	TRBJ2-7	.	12	CASSLDNGAKYF	TGTGCCAGCAGCTTAGACAACGGGGCCAAGTACTTC
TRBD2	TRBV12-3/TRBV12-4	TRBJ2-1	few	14	CASSFLTSGNEQFF	TGTGCCAGCAGTTTCCTGACTAGCGGGAATGAGCAGTTCTTC
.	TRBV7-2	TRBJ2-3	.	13	CASSRQITDTQYF	TGTGCCAGCAGCCGACAGATCACAGATACGCAGTATTTT
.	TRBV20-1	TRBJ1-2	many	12	CSAADANYGYTF	TGCAGTGCTGCCGACGCTAACTATGGCTACACCTTC
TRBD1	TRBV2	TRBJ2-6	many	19	CASSTALGTGQSGANVLTF	TGTGCCAGCAGTACCGCTCTAGGGACAGGTCAGTCTGGGGCCAACGTCCTGACTTTC
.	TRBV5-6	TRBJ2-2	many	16	CASSLAGGPNTGELFF	TGTGCCAGCAGCTTGGCCGGCGGTCCGAACACCGGGGAGCTGTTTTTT
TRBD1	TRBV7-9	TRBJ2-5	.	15	CASSEGAGFQETQYF	TGTGCCAGCAGCGAGGGGGCGGGCTTTCAAGAGACCCAGTACTTC
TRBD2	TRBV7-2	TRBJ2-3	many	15	CASSLGGSGRDTQYF	TGTGCCAGCAGCTTAGGTGGTAGCGGGAGGGATACGCAGTATTTT
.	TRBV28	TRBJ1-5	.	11	CASGSHAPQHF	TGTGCCAGCGGTTCTCATGCTCCCCAGCATTTT
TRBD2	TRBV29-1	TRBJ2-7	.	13	CSVGASGLYEQYF	TGCAGCGTTGGGGCTAGCGGGCTATACGAGCAGTACTTC
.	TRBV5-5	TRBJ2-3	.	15	CASSPDSRNTDTQYF	TGTGCCAGCAGCCCGGACAGCCGGAACACAGATACGCAGTATTTT
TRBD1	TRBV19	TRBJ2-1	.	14	CASSIRGPADEQFF	TGTGCCAGTAGTATCAGGGGGCCTGCGGATGAGCAGTTCTTC
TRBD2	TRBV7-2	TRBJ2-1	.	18	CASSLDMTSGLLYNEQFF	TGTGCCAGCAGCTTAGATATGACTAGCGGACTTCTCTACAATGAGCAGTTCTTC
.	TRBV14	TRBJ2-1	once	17	CASSPNLLTSPGGRQFF	TGTGCCAGCAGCCCAAACCTCTTAACTAGCCCCGGAGGACGGCAGTTCTTC
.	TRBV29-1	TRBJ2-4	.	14	CSVRETLAKNIQYF	TGCAGCGTCAGAGAGACGTTAGCCAAAAACATTCAGTACTTC
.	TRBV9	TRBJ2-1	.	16	CASSAQHPLGWNEQFF	TGTGCCAGCAGCGCCCAACACCCACTAGGGTGGAATGAGCAGTTCTTC
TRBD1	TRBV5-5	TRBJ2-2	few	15	CASSPDRSNTGELFF	TGTGCCAGCAGCCCGGACAGGTCGAACACCGGGGAGCTGTTTTTT
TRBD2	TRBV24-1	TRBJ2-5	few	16	CATSDNGRAGGETQYF	TGTGCCACCAGTGATAACGGGAGGGCCGGCGGAGAGACCCAGTACTTC
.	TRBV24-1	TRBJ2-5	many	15	CATMDGGGYQETQYF	TGTGCCACTATGGATGGAGGAGGGTACCAAGAGACCCAGTACTTC
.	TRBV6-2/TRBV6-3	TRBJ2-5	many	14	CASSYVGLPETQYF	TGTGCCAGCAGTTACGTCGGACTCCCGGAGACCCAGTACTTC
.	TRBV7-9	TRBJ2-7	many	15	CASSLVGQLTYEQYF	TGTGCCAGCAGCTTAGTCGGACAGCTAACCTACGAGCAGTACTTC
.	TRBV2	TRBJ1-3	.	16	CASSRDGTRVPDTIYF	TGTGCCAGCAGTAGGGACGGGACAAGGGTACCAGACACCATATATTTT
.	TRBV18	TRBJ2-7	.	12	CASSPPSYEQYF	TGTGCCAGCTCACCACCTTCCTACGAGCAGTACTTC
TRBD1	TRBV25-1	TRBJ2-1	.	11	CASSETGGEFF	TGTGCCAGCAGTGAGACAGGGGGGGAGTTCTTC
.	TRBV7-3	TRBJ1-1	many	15	CASSRDRRGRTEAFF	TGTGCCAGCAGCCGAGACAGGAGGGGTCGGACTGAAGCTTTCTTT
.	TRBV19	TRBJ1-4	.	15	CASEPTDTRNEKLFF	TGTGCCAGTGAACCAACGGACACCCGAAATGAAAAACTGTTTTTT
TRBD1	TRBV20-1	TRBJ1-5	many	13	CSARTGGDQPQHF	TGCAGTGCCCGGACAGGGGGCGATCAGCCCCAGCATTTT
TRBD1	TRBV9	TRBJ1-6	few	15	CASSLGQDYNSPLHF	TGTGCCAGCAGCTTAGGACAGGACTATAATTCACCCCTCCACTTT
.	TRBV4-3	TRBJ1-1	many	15	CASSSSVGGNTEAFF	TGCGCCAGCAGTTCCAGTGTGGGGGGGAACACTGAAGCTTTCTTT
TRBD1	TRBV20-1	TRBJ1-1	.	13	CSARNTGGLEAFF	TGCAGTGCTAGAAATACAGGGGGACTTGAAGCTTTCTTT
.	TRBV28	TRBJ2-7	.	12	CASRSRVGEQYF	TGTGCCAGCAGGTCCAGGGTAGGCGAGCAGTACTTC
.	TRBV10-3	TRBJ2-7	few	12	CAISGSPGPQYF	TGTGCCATCAGTGGTTCCCCGGGACCCCAGTACTTC
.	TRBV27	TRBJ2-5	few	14	CASSLSVRRAPQYF	TGTGCCAGCAGTTTATCCGTCAGGCGAGCGCCCCAGTACTTC
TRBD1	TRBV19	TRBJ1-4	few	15	CASSPGQGRGEKLFF	TGTGCCAGTAGTCCGGGACAGGGAAGAGGTGAAAAACTGTTTTTT
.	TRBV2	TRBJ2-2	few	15	CASSPSSGATGELFF	TGTGCCAGCAGTCCATCCTCAGGGGCCACCGGGGAGCTGTTTTTT
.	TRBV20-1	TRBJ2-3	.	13	CSATRGSTDTQYF	TGCAGTGCAACCCGGGGCTCCACAGATACGCAGTATTTT
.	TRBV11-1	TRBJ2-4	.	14	CASSPGGDKNIQYF	TGTGCCAGCAGCCCAGGGGGGGACAAAAACATTCAGTACTTC
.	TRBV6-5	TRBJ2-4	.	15	CASSYRAQGKNIQYF	TGTGCCAGCAGTTACCGGGCCCAAGGAAAAAACATTCAGTACTTC
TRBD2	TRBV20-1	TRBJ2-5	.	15	CSARRSSGTQETQYF	TGCAGTGCTAGAAGGTCTAGCGGGACTCAAGAGACCCAGTACTTC
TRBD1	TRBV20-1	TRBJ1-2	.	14	CSAPIRGTGWGYTF	TGCAGTGCACCGATCAGGGGGACAGGATGGGGCTACACCTTC
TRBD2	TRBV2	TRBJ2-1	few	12	CASCGRASEQFF	TGTGCCAGCTGCGGGAGGGCCAGTGAGCAGTTCTTC
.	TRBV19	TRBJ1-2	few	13	CASTTPPNYGYTF	TGTGCCAGCACTACACCTCCTAACTATGGCTACACCTTC
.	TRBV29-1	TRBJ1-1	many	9	CSVSTEAFF	TGCAGCGTTTCCACTGAAGCTTTCTTT
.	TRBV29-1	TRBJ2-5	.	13	CSVEERQSETQYF	TGCAGCGTTGAAGAAAGGCAGTCAGAGACCCAGTACTTC
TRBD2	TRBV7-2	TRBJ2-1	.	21	CASSLDRPLGLAGGRGNEQFF	TGTGCCAGCAGCTTAGATCGGCCTTTAGGGCTAGCGGGAGGAAGGGGCAATGAGCAGTTCTTC
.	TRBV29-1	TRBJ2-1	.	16	CSVKSKVVKLDNEQFF	TGCAGCGTTAAGTCGAAGGTAGTAAAACTGGACAATGAGCAGTTCTTC